This TCR beta chain was observed in a study of CD8+ T cells in alopecia areata. Study-wide background: Those patients who were treated received oral tofacitinib, which was given at 5 to 10 mg twice daily for moderate-to-severe alopecia areata.

The authors extracted RNA and reverse transcribed it into cDNA as the sequencing template. Only in-frame clones appear in the TCRdb table, and some are missing; sequencing was by immunoSEQ multiplex PCR. The repertoire holds about 150,000 clones, with around 47% as singletons. Trimming removed 4 bases at V and 3 bases at J, with 10 bases between. The CDR3 sequence is 14 residues long. Germline CDR1 is SNHLY and CDR2 is FYNNEI. Sequencing was done on a sample of CD4+ T cells sorted from blood. The clonotype was recovered from a human donor with alopecia areata. V usage is TRBV2 and J usage is TRBJ2-1, with unresolved D. CDR3 loop: CASSVLSYYNEQFF. The CDR3 region has the DNA TGTGCCAGCAGTGTTCTGAGTTACTACAATGAGCAGTTCTTC.